Each of the 5 T cell receptor beta chains below was sequenced from the same sample in a study of shared clonotypes between healthy human individuals. Profiled with immunoSEQ multiplex PCR; TCRdb holds only in-frame clones, not every one. The sample holds 850,000 to 1,200,000 clones, about 74% seen once. Input material: memory CD4+ T cells sorted from blood. Subset meaning: CD45RA-negative fraction. The source of these receptors is a man aged 18 to 30 in good health.

This clone has more than one count but fewer than ten. The gene calls are TRBV2 and TRBJ1-6; D may be TRBD1 (5 bases). V dropped 6 bases and J dropped 1 base, with 7 bases sitting between them. Germline V gene sequence: CDR1 SNHLY, CDR2 FYNNEI. CDR3 size: 14 residues. CDR3 bases: TGTGCCAGCAGCGGGGGATCCTATAATTCACCCCTCCACTTT. Translating gives CASSGGSYNSPLHF.

CDR3 residues: CASSYSRVSIYEQYF. As DNA, the CDR3 is TGTGCCAGCAGTTACTCGAGAGTCAGTATCTACGAGCAGTACTTC. The V and J genes are TRBV6-5 and TRBJ2-7, with no clear D. V was trimmed by 0 bases and J by 3 bases, leaving 12 bases between them. From germline, CDR1 is MNHEY and CDR2 SVGAGI. CDR3 length: 15 residues.

The chain uses TRBV5-8 and TRBJ1-1; 7 positions match TRBD1. Germline trimming cut 4 bases from V and 10 bases from J; bases unmatched to any gene: 13. CDR1 SGHTS and CDR2 YDEGEE come from the germline V gene. The CDR3 spans 14 residues. As DNA, the CDR3 is TGTGCCAGCAGCCTACGACAGGGAGGGACCGGAGCTTTCTTT. This translates into CASSLRQGGTGAFF.

This clone has only one observation. The same CDR3 arises from other DNA sequences in this sample as well. The CDR3: CSARLAETQYF. The CDR3 DNA reads TGCAGTGCTAGGTTAGCGGAGACCCAGTACTTC. V gene TRBV20-1 combines with J gene TRBJ2-5; the D gene is possibly TRBD2 (5 bases). This CDR3 is 11 amino acids long. Looked up from germline, CDR1 is DFQATT and CDR2 is SNEGSKA (reference sequence). V was pared by 3 bases and J by 5 bases, with 7 bases between.

This chain joins TRBV18 and TRBJ1-6; no clear D gene. The V and J ends lost 1 base and 4 bases respectively, with 11 bases between them. Germline V gene sequence: CDR1 KGHSH, CDR2 LQKENI. The CDR3 length is 16 residues. In nucleotides, the CDR3 is TGTGCCAGCTCACCACAAGCGACGCAGTATAATTCACCCCTCCACTTT. This codes for CASSPQATQYNSPLHF.